The text below deals with one T cell receptor beta chain. Antigen specificity is unknown. Germline CDR1 is SGHRS and CDR2 is YFSETQ. The junction had 5 bases not matched to a gene; V was cut back by 4 bases and J by 4 bases. CDR3 length: 14 residues. This sample was taken from a study of cytomegalovirus exposure and HLA in healthy donors. Findings and caveats of the study: Later genetic work tied a missense DCLRE1C variant to beta-chain V and J trimming. An analysis was carried out at a later point. It showed that HLA-associated TCR beta chains were more clonally expanded than equally common non-associated chains. Presence/absence comparisons presumed near-even sequencing depth among donors.

The PCR made use of 60 Vbeta and 13 Jbeta primers. Clones were read by immunoSEQ multiplex PCR, and TCRdb kept only the in-frame ones, dropping some. In the table there are about 130,000 clones, over 75% of which are singletons. Sequenced input: PBMCs. The receptor's source is a woman aged 40 to 50 in good health and CMV-seropositive. The chain couples TRBV5-1 to TRBJ1-2; 9 bases line up with TRBD1. CDR3 nucleotide sequence: TGCGCCAGCAGCACGGGACAGGGAACCTATGGCTACACCTTC. This gives the protein CASSTGQGTYGYTF.